The clone carrying this T cell receptor (beta chain) was counted many times. Its antigen is still unknown. This sample is part of a study of T cells in Graves' hyperthyroidism and ophthalmopathy. The study's findings and limits: Blood also showed most of the thyroid clonotypes that were expanded above 0.001.

The length of the CDR3 is 15 residues. V shed 5 bases and J 8 bases; nucleotides not matched to a gene: 11. CDR1 is SGHAT and CDR2 is FQNNGV in the germline V gene. It was uncontrolled infection, other autoimmune disease, pregnancy or lactation that excluded patients. Diagnosis relied on clinical symptoms, serum thyroxine and TRAb, thyroid ultrasound and orbital computed tomography. What was amplified from RNA transcripts were TCR beta CDR3 regions. HTBI primers were the set used in a first-round RT-PCR of the TCR CDR3. TCRdb re-called the multiplex PCR reads with MiXCR, one entry per CDR3 protein. The sample consists of about 380,000 distinct CDR3 sequences, 15% to 20% of them appearing once.

What was sequenced was blood. This receptor was taken from a young man with Graves' ophthalmopathy. The V call is TRBV11-2, the J call TRBJ1-4, with 7 positions matching TRBD1. The CDR3 DNA reads TGTGCCAGCAGCAACGTCGACAGGGTTTGGGAAAAACTGTTTTTT. Protein: CASSNVDRVWEKLFF. Together with reference TRBV11-2 and TRBJ1-4, the CDR3 gives the full variable domain: EAGVAQSPRYKIIEKRQSVAFWCNPISGHATLYWYQQILGQGPKLLIQFQNNGVVDDSQLPKDRFSAERLKGVDSTLKIQPAKLEDSAVYLCASSNVDRVWEKLFFGSGTQLSVL.